This T cell receptor (beta chain) was sequenced for a study of shared clonotypes between healthy human individuals. General study findings and limits: Only blood was sampled, and tissue TCR repertoires likely differ from blood ones.

As for this clone: Its antigen is currently unknown.

Trimming cost V 9 bases and J 4 bases; bases outside gene matches: 9. Germline CDR1 reads LGHNA; CDR2 reads YSLEER. The CDR3 has 14 residues. Assay used: immunoSEQ multiplex PCR; TCRdb lists only in-frame clones, some missing. The sample records more than 2,000,000 clones, just over 90% being singletons. This chain connects TRBV4-3 to TRBJ2-7, with TRBD1 matching over 10 bases. The origin of this receptor is a man between 18 and 35 years old in good health. Sequencing was carried out using naive CD4+ T cells sorted from blood. As to subset: CD45RA+ positively selected. The CDR3, as DNA: TGCGCCAGTAGAAAACGGGACAGGGGTTACGAGCAGTACTTC. Translated: CASRKRDRGYEQYF.